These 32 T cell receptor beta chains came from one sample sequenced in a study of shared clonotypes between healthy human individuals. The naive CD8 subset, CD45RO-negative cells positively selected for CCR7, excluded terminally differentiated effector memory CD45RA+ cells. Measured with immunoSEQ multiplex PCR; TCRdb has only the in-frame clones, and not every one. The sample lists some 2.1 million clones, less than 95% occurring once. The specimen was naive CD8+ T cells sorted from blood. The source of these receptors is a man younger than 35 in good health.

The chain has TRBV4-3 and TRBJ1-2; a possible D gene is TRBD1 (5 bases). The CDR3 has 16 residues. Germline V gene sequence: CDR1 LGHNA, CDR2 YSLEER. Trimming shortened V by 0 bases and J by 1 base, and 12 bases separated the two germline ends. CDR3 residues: CASSQEWSDINYGYTF. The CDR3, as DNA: TGCGCCAGCAGCCAAGAATGGTCGGACATTAACTATGGCTACACCTTC.

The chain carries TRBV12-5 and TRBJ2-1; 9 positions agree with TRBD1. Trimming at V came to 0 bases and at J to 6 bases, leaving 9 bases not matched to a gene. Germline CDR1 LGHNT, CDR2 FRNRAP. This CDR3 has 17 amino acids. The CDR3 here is CASGLVLVRDRVNEQFF. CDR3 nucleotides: TGTGCTAGTGGTTTGGTACTAGTAAGGGACAGGGTCAATGAGCAGTTCTTC.

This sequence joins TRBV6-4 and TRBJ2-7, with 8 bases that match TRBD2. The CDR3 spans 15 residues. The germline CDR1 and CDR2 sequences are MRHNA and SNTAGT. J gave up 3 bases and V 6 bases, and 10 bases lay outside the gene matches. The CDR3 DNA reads TGTGCCAGCAGACCCGGAGGACTAGCAGACTACGAGCAGTACTTC. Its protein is CASRPGGLADYEQYF.

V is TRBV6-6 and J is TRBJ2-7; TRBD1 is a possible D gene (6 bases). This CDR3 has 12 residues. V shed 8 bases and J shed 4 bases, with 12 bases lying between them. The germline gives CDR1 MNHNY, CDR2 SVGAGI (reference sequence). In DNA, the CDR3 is TGTGCCAGCTTTGGACAGACTTACGAGCAGTACTTC. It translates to CASFGQTYEQYF.

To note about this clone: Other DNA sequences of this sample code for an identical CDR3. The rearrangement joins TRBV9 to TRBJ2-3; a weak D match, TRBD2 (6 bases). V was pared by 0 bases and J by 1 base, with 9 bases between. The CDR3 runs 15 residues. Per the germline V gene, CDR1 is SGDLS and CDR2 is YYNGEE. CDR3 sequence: CASSVEASGTDTQYF. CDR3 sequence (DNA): TGTGCCAGCAGCGTAGAGGCTAGCGGCACAGATACGCAGTATTTT.

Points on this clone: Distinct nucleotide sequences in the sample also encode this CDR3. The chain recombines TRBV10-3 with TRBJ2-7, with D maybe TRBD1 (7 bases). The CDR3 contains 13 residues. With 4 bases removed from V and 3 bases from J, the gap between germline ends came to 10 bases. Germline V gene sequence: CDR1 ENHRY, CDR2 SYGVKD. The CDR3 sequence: CAISGRDSYEQYF. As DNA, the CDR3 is TGTGCCATCAGTGGGAGGGACAGCTACGAGCAGTACTTC.

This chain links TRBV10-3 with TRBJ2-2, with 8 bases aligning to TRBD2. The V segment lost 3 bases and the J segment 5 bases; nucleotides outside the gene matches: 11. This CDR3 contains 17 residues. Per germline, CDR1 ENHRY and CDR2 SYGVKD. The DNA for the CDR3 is TGTGCCATCAGTGAACCCTTAGCGGGGAGAGGGACCGGGGAGCTGTTTTTT. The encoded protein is CAISEPLAGRGTGELFF.

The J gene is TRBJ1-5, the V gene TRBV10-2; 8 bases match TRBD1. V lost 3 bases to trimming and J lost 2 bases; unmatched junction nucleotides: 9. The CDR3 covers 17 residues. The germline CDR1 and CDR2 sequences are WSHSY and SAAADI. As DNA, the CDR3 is TGCGCCAGCAGTGACCCGGCAGGGGGCTTCGGCAATCAGCCCCAGCATTTT. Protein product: CASSDPAGGFGNQPQHF.

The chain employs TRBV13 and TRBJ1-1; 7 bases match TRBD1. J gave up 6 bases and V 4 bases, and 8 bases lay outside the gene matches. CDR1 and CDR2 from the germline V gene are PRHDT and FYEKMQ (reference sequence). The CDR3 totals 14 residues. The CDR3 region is CASSSPGQFSEAFF. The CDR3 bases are TGTGCCAGCAGCTCTCCGGGACAGTTCTCTGAAGCTTTCTTT.

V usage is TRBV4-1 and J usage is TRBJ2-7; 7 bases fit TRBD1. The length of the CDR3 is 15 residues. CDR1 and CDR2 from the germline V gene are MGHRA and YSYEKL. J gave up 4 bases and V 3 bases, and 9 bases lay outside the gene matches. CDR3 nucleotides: TGCGCCAGCAGCCATTCCGGGACAGTCCAATACGAGCAGTACTTC. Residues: CASSHSGTVQYEQYF.

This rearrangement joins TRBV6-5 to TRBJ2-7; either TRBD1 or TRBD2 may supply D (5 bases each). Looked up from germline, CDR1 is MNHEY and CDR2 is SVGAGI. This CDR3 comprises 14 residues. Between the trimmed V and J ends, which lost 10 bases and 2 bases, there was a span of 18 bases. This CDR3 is CATQVGDLPYEQYF. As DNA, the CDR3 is TGTGCCACCCAAGTAGGGGACCTTCCCTACGAGCAGTACTTC.

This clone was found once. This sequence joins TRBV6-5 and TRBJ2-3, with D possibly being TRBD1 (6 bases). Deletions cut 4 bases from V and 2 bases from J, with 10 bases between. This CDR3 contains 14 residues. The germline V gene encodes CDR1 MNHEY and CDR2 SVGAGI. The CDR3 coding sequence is TGTGCCAGCAGTTCCTCGGGACACACAGATACGCAGTATTTT. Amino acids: CASSSSGHTDTQYF.

CDR3 in DNA: TGTGCCAGCAGTTTAATAGGGGGACTAGGGGCAGATACGCAGTATTTT. Translated, it gives CASSLIGGLGADTQYF. The rearrangement joins TRBV27 to TRBJ2-3; 8 bases are a match to TRBD2. Germline values: CDR1 MNHEY, CDR2 SMNVEV (reference sequence). The CDR3 runs to 16 residues. The trim removed 2 bases at V and 4 bases at J, leaving 8 bases unmatched.

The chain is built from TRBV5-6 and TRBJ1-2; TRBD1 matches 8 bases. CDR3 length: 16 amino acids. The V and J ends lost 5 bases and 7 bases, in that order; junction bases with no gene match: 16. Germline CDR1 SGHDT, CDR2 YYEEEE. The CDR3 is CASSLVQGGLPGGYTF. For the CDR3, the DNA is TGTGCCAGCAGTTTAGTACAGGGGGGCCTTCCCGGTGGCTACACCTTC.

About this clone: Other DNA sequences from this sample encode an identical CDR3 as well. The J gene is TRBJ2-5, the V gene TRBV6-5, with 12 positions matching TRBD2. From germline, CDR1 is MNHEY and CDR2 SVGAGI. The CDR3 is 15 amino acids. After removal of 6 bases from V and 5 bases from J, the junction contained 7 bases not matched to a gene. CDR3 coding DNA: TGTGCCAGCAGCCTCCTAGCGGGGGGGCCCGAGACCCAGTACTTC. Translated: CASSLLAGGPETQYF.

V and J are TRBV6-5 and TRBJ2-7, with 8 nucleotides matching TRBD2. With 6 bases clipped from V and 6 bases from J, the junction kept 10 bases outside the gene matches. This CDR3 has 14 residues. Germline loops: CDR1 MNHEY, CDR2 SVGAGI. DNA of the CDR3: TGTGCCAGCAGCACTGGTAGCGGGGTCCTCGAGCAGTACTTC. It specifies CASSTGSGVLEQYF.

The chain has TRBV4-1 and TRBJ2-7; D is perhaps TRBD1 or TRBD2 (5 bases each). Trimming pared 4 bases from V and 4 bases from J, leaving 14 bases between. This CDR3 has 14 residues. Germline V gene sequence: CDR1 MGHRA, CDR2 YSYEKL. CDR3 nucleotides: TGCGCCAGCAGCCCCTCGGGGCTGCGTTACGAGCAGTACTTC. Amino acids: CASSPSGLRYEQYF.

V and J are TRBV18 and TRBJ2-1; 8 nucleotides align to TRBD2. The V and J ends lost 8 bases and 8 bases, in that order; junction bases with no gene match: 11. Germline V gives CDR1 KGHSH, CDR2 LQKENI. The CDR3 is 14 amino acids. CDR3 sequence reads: CASLTTGGVHEQFF. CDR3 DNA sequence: TGTGCCAGCCTTACTACGGGAGGGGTCCATGAGCAGTTCTTC. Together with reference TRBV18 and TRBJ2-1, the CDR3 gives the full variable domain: NAGVMQNPRHLVRRRGQEARLRCSPMKGHSHVYWYRQLPEEGLKFMVYLQKENIIDESGMPKERFSAEFPKEGPSILRIQQVVRGDSAAYFCASLTTGGVHEQFFGPGTRLTVL.

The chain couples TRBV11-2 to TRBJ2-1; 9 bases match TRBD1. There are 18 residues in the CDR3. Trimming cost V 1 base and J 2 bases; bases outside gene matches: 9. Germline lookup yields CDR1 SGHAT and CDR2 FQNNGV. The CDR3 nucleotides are TGTGCCAGCAGCTTAGGATGGAGCGGGGACAGGGCCTACAATGAGCAGTTCTTC. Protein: CASSLGWSGDRAYNEQFF.

The CDR3 reads CASSQGFGDYGYTF. CDR3 in DNA: TGTGCCAGTTCACAGGGGTTCGGGGACTATGGCTACACCTTC. The chain combines TRBV6-5 with TRBJ1-2, with 7 bases that match TRBD1. This CDR3 region has 14 residues. The germline V gene has CDR1 MNHEY and CDR2 SVGAGI. The ends lost 9 bases at V and 3 bases at J; junction bases unmatched: 10.

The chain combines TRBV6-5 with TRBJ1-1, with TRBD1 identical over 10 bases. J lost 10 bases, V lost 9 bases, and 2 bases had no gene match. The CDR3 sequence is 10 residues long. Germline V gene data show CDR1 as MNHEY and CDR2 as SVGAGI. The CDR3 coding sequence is TGTGCCAGTGGACAGGGGGGAGCTTTCTTT. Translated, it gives CASGQGGAFF.

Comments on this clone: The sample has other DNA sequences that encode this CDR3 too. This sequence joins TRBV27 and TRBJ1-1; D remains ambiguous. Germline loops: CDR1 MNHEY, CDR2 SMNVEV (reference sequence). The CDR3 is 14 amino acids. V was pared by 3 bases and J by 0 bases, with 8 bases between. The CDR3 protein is CASSLGSMNTEAFF. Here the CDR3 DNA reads TGTGCCAGCAGTTTGGGATCAATGAACACTGAAGCTTTCTTT.

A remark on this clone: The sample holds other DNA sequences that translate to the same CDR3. The CDR3 nucleotides read TGTGCCAGCAGTTACTCGGGGGTGAACAATGAGCAGTTCTTC. This translates into CASSYSGVNNEQFF. The chain carries TRBV6-5 and TRBJ2-1; the D call may be TRBD1 or TRBD2 (5 bases each). CDR1 is MNHEY, CDR2 SVGAGI, per germline. V lost 0 bases to trimming and J lost 5 bases, with 8 bases between them. The CDR3 extends over 14 amino acids.

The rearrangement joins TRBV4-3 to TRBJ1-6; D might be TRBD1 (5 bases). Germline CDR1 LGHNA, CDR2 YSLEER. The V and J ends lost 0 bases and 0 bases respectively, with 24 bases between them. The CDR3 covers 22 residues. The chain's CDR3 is CASSQEVAEGVVAGSYNSPLHF. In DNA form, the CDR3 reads TGCGCCAGCAGCCAAGAAGTAGCCGAAGGGGTTGTTGCTGGCTCCTATAATTCACCCCTCCACTTT.

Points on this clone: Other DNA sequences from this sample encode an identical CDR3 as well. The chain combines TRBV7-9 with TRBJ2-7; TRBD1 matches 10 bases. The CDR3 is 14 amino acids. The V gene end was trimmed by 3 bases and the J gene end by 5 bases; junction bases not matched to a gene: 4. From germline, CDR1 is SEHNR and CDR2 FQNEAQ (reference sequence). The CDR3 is CASSLGQGFDEQYF. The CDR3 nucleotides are TGTGCCAGCAGCTTGGGACAGGGGTTCGACGAGCAGTACTTC. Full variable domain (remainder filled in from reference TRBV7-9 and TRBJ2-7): DTGVSQNPRHKITKRGQNVTFRCDPISEHNRLYWYRQTLGQGPEFLTYFQNEAQLEKSRLLSDRFSAERPKGSFSTLEIQRTEQGDSAMYLCASSLGQGFDEQYFGPGTRLTVT.

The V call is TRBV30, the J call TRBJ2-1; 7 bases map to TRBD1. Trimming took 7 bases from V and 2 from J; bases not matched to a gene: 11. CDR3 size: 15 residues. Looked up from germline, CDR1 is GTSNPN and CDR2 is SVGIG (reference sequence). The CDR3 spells CALTSGQTPYNEQFF. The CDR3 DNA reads TGTGCCTTAACTTCGGGACAGACACCCTACAATGAGCAGTTCTTC.

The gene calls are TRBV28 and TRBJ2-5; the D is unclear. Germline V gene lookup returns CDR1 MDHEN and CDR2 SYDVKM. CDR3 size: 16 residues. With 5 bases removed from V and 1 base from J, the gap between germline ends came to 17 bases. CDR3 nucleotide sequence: TGTGCCAGCAGTCCCCTAAAAGACGGGCTCCAAGAGACCCAGTACTTC. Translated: CASSPLKDGLQETQYF.

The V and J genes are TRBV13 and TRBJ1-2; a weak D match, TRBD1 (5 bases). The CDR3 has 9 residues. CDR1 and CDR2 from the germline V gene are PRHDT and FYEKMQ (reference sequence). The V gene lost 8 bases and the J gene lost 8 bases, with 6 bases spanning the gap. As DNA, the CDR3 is TGTGCCAGCGGGGGAGGCTACACCTTC. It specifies CASGGGYTF.

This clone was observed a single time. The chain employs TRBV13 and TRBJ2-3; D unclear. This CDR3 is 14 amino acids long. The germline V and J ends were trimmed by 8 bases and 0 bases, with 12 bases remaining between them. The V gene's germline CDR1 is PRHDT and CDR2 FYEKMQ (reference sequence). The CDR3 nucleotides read TGTGCCAGCGGAAGTCTGCGAAGCACAGATACGCAGTATTTT. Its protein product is CASGSLRSTDTQYF.

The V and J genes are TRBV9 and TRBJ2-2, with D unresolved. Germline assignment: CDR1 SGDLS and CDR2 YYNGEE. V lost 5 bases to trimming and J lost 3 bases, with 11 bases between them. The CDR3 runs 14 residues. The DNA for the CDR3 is TGTGCCAGCAGGGAGATAGAGGACACCGGGGAGCTGTTTTTT. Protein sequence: CASREIEDTGELFF. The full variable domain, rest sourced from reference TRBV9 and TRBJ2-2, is DSGVTQTPKHLITATGQRVTLRCSPRSGDLSVYWYQQSLDQGLQFLIQYYNGEERAKGNILERFSAQQFPDLHSELNLSSLELGDSALYFCASREIEDTGELFFGEGSRLTVL.

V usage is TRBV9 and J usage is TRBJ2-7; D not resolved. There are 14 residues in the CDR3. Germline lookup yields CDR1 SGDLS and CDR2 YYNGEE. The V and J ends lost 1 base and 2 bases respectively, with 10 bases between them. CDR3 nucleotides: TGTGCCAGCAGCGTAAGTGACGAACCCTACGAGCAGTACTTC. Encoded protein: CASSVSDEPYEQYF. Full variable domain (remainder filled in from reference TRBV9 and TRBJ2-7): DSGVTQTPKHLITATGQRVTLRCSPRSGDLSVYWYQQSLDQGLQFLIQYYNGEERAKGNILERFSAQQFPDLHSELNLSSLELGDSALYFCASSVSDEPYEQYFGPGTRLTVT.

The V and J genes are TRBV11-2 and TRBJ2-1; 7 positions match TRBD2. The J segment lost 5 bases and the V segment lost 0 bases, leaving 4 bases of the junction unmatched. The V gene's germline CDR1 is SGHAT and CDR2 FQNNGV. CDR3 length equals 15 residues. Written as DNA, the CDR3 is TGTGCCAGCAGCTTAGAATTAGGACTAGACAATGAGCAGTTCTTC. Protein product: CASSLELGLDNEQFF.